This T cell receptor beta chain was sequenced during a study of T cells expressing NK-cell markers (dated by TCRdb to between 2020 and 2021). The study in broad terms: In sorted CD3+CD56+NKG2C+, CD3+CD56+NKG2C- and CD3+CD56-NKG2C+ T-cell subsets from several donors, TCR beta-chain repertoires were profiled. All eight donors whose samples were sequenced were randomly selected healthy volunteers, three of them men and five women. Sequencing of the libraries produced 2 x 150 bp reads on Illumina HiSeq 2000/2500, MiSeq or NextSeq. Among the eight sequenced donors, only one was HCMV-seronegative, while the other seven were HCMV-seropositive. Points the paper makes about the study in general: In several donors, the dominant CD3+CD56+NKG2C+ clonotypes were found to rank among the top 10 CD8+ clonotypes and to make up about 1.0-8% of CD8+ T cells. Whether the expanded NKG2C-expressing T cell clones were specific for HCMV antigens was left unclear. Those dominant clonotypes were again the most abundant among CD3+CD56-NKG2C+ cells in a handful of donors, at roughly 25-65%.

To determine HCMV serostatus, a commercial ELISA kit was used to detect HCMV-specific IgG in serum. Peripheral blood mononuclear cells were isolated from blood by Ficoll density gradient centrifugation. As regards this clonotype: Its antigen remains unidentified.

Counted from cysteine to phenylalanine, this CDR3 has 15 amino acids. The entry carries no DNA sequence. In the germline V gene, CDR1 corresponds to SGHRS and CDR2 to YFSETQ. Sequencer: Illumina HiSeq 2000. TCR beta cDNA libraries were made by 5'RACE template switching that added a universal primer site and unique molecular identifiers. Synthesis of cDNA was primed from the TCR beta constant segment and was followed by two consecutive PCR amplification steps. The original methods were these. Reads were demultiplexed and grouped by UMI with MIGEC, and clonotypes were assembled and quantified with MiTCR. To exclude erroneous sequences, only TCR cDNA sequences supported by at least two reads were retained. The tcR package was used for downstream repertoire analysis, and clonotypes were matched across fractions by CDR3 nucleotide sequence plus V segment. VDJmatch was used to annotate antigen specificity against VDJdb, with one amino acid substitution in CDR3 permitted. Each entry corresponds to one CDR3 protein sequence from reads that TCRdb reprocessed, and DNA is not given. Here the V and J calls rest on TCRdb's processing, not on the authors' analysis. For this sample, the table gives some 110,000 distinct CDR3 sequences. The ten largest clones represent about 18% of the sample.

The specimen was blood T cells: a sorted CD56 or NKG2C T cell subset, CD4+ or CD8+ T cells, or bulk PBMC T cells (not recorded which). This receptor was obtained from a woman between 18 and 70 years old in good health. The chain couples TRBV5-1 to TRBJ1-6; TCRdb's D call, TRBD1, is unchecked because there is no DNA. The CDR3 corresponds to CASSLKQGYRSPLHF.